This is a list of T cell receptor beta chains from one sample in a study of blood T cell repertoires in COVID-19. TCRdb keeps only in-frame clones here, not all; method: immunoSEQ multiplex PCR. The table lists 160,000 or so clones, 82% of them singletons, with about a sixth in the top ten. What was sequenced was PBMCs or T cells enriched from blood (not recorded which). All receptors derive from a man aged 55 to 70 who had recovered from COVID-19. The CDR3 runs from the conserved cysteine through the conserved F or W. A D gene is named only where the DNA matches it firmly. Clone size is given for some rows only: seen once, a few or many times, or a class if the clone is expanded.

J | D | V | size | CDR3 | DNA
TRBJ1-1 | TRBD1 | TRBV5-1 | NA | CASSPLGTGGTEAFF | TGCGCCAGCAGCCCGCTCGGGACAGGGGGCACTGAAGCTTTCTTT
TRBJ2-1 | NA | TRBV5-4 | NA | CASSLPGREAPYNEQFF | TGTGCCAGCAGCTTGCCCGGACGGGAAGCACCCTACAATGAGCAGTTCTTC
TRBJ1-1 | TRBD1 | TRBV5-1 | NA | CASSSRTGEAFF | TGCGCCAGCAGCTCCCGGACAGGTGAGGCTTTCTTT
TRBJ1-5 | NA | TRBV3-1/TRBV3-2 | NA | CASSQDAGGGQPQHF | TGTGCCAGCAGCCAAGACGCGGGGGGAGGTCAGCCCCAGCATTTT
TRBJ2-5 | NA | TRBV5-6 | NA | CASSFLQETQYF | TGTGCCAGCAGCTTTCTCCAAGAGACCCAGTACTTC
TRBJ2-3 | NA | TRBV19 | NA | CASSWSGSTDTQYF | TGTGCCAGTAGTTGGAGCGGGAGCACAGATACGCAGTATTTT
TRBJ2-1 | TRBD2 | TRBV5-1 | NA | CASSLNPSGAYEQFF | TGCGCCAGCAGCTTGAATCCTAGCGGGGCCTATGAGCAGTTCTTC
TRBJ1-6 | NA | TRBV21-1 | few | CASSHRDRGDSALHF | TGTGCCAGCAGCCACCGGGACAGAGGGGATTCAGCCCTCCACTTT
TRBJ1-4 | TRBD1 | TRBV9 | NA | CASSDRGTSGEKLFF | TGTGCCAGCAGCGACAGGGGTACAAGTGGTGAAAAACTGTTTTTT
TRBJ1-4 | TRBD1 | TRBV30 | NA | CAWSPDRGEKLFF | TGTGCCTGGAGTCCTGACAGGGGGGAAAAACTGTTTTTT
TRBJ2-6 | TRBD1 | TRBV19 | NA | CASQRGQGHFNITSGANVLTF | TGTGCCAGTCAACGGGGACAGGGACACTTTAACATAACCTCTGGGGCCAACGTCCTGACTTTC
TRBJ2-7 | NA | TRBV6-5 | NA | CASTVGYEQYF | TGTGCCAGCACCGTCGGGTACGAGCAGTACTTC
TRBJ2-2 | NA | TRBV5-1 | NA | CASSFGQSRSTGELFF | TGCGCCAGCAGCTTTGGACAGTCCAGAAGCACCGGGGAGCTGTTTTTT
TRBJ2-5 | NA | TRBV21-1 | NA | CASNSAGPQETQYF | TGTGCCAGCAATTCAGCGGGGCCACAAGAGACCCAGTACTTC
TRBJ1-6 | TRBD1 | TRBV28 | NA | CASSRGPPGTVGSPLHF | TGTGCCAGCAGCCGAGGACCTCCCGGGACAGTCGGATCACCCCTCCACTTT
TRBJ1-3 | NA | TRBV5-1 | many | CASSFWAGEEGVTGNTIYF | TGCGCCAGCAGCTTTTGGGCAGGAGAAGAGGGTGTGACTGGAAACACCATATATTTT
TRBJ2-3 | NA | TRBV7-9 | NA | CASRRDGSTDTQYF | TGTGCCAGCCGGCGGGACGGAAGCACAGATACGCAGTATTTT
TRBJ2-2 | NA | TRBV7-8 | NA | CASSPRGQGTSWPGELFF | TGTGCCAGCAGCCCCCGAGGACAGGGGACTAGTTGGCCCGGGGAGCTGTTTTTT
TRBJ1-1 | TRBD1 | TRBV28 | NA | CASSRPGTGNTEAFF | TGTGCCAGCAGCCGTCCCGGGACAGGGAACACTGAAGCTTTCTTT
TRBJ1-3 | NA | TRBV7-2 | NA | CASSLRGGDGNTIYF | TGTGCCAGCAGCTTGCGAGGGGGGGACGGAAACACCATATATTTT
TRBJ2-7 | NA | TRBV5-8 | NA | CASSYGAEGLEQYF | TGTGCCAGCAGCTATGGCGCCGAGGGATTAGAGCAGTACTTC
TRBJ2-5 | TRBD2 | TRBV11-2 | NA | CASSDPGGSLPRAQYF | TGTGCCAGCAGCGATCCGGGGGGTTCCCTCCCCAGGGCCCAGTACTTC
TRBJ1-4 | TRBD1 | TRBV7-3 | NA | CASSSGQGEKLFF | TGTGCCAGCAGCTCAGGACAGGGGGAAAAACTGTTTTTT
TRBJ2-3 | NA | TRBV28 | NA | CASSLYRVADTQYF | TGTGCCAGCAGTTTATACAGGGTTGCAGATACGCAGTATTTT
TRBJ1-3 | NA | TRBV6-5 | NA | CASWGGAGNTIYF | TGTGCCAGCTGGGGGGGGGCTGGAAACACCATATATTTT
TRBJ2-7 | TRBD2 | TRBV5-6 | NA | CASSLGLAGSYEQYF | TGTGCCAGCAGCTTGGGACTAGCGGGCTCCTACGAGCAGTACTTC
TRBJ2-1 | TRBD1 | TRBV2 | NA | CASRRQGWDEQFF | TGTGCCAGCAGACGACAGGGTTGGGATGAGCAGTTCTTC
TRBJ2-2 | TRBD1 | TRBV6-5 | NA | CASTSTGRGAGELFF | TGTGCCAGCACCTCGACAGGGAGAGGTGCCGGGGAGCTGTTTTTT
TRBJ1-4 | TRBD1 | TRBV4-1 | NA | CASSLPQGALTNEKLFF | TGCGCCAGCAGCCTCCCACAGGGGGCATTAACTAATGAAAAACTGTTTTTT